This T cell receptor (beta chain) was identified in a study of cytomegalovirus exposure and HLA in healthy donors. The PCR was carried out with 60 Vbeta primers and 13 Jbeta primers. The table came from immunoSEQ multiplex PCR; TCRdb's copy has only in-frame clones and leaves some out. The repertoire holds approximately 100,000 clones, with 50% to 70% as singletons. The CDR3 is 13 residues long. V lost 4 bases and J lost 1, with 8 bases in between. Germline CDR1 is SGHNT and CDR2 is YYREEE (reference sequence). This clone appeared a single time. The clonotype originates from a man aged 25 to 45 in good health and CMV-seropositive. The chain couples TRBV5-4 to TRBJ1-2; a possible D gene is TRBD1 (5 bases). Sequenced material: PBMCs. The CDR3, as DNA: TGTGCCAGCAGCCCGGACATTAACTATGGCTACACCTTC. It is translated as CASSPDINYGYTF.